The next 14 T cell receptor beta chains were all read from a single sample in a study of blood T cell repertoires in COVID-19. Profiled with immunoSEQ multiplex PCR; TCRdb holds only in-frame clones, not every one. The repertoire holds a few hundred thousand clones, with roughly 85% as singletons. Specimen: PBMCs or T cells enriched from blood (not recorded which). These receptors were taken from a woman in her forties with acute COVID-19.

The chain has TRBV5-1 and TRBJ1-2; TRBD1 agrees at 12 bases. The CDR3 sequence is 15 residues long. The J segment lost 8 bases and the V segment lost 4 bases, leaving 9 bases of the junction unmatched. CDR1 and CDR2 from the germline V gene are SGHRS and YFSETQ. The CDR3 region has the DNA TGCGCCAGCAGCCTTCCGGGACAGGGGGCGGGAGGCTACACCTTC. As protein: CASSLPGQGAGGYTF.

The chain links TRBV6-5 to TRBJ1-2; 9 nucleotides match TRBD1. Germline V CDR1 and CDR2: MNHEY, SVGAGI. The CDR3 loop spans 14 amino acids. J gave up 8 bases and V 6 bases, and 10 bases lay outside the gene matches. This CDR3 reads CASRPPGTGQGYTF. The DNA of the CDR3 is TGTGCCAGCAGACCCCCCGGGACAGGGCAAGGCTACACCTTC.

This clone was seen a single time. The rearrangement links TRBV7-9 to TRBJ2-7; 7 nucleotides align to TRBD1. Germline CDR1 reads SEHNR; CDR2 reads FQNEAQ (reference sequence). This CDR3 spans 14 amino acids. The junction had 6 bases not matched to a gene; V was cut back by 4 bases and J by 3 bases. The CDR3 nucleotides are TGTGCCAGCAGCTCCCGGGACAGAAACTACGAGCAGTACTTC. Encoded protein: CASSSRDRNYEQYF.

V gene TRBV7-3 combines with J gene TRBJ2-1; TRBD1 is a possible D gene (6 bases). Germline V lookup: CDR1 SGHTA, CDR2 FQGTGA. V lost 5 bases, J lost 10 bases, and 18 bases lay in between. The CDR3 consists of 14 residues. CDR3 DNA: TGTGCCAGCAGCCAAGGCAGGGGCAAGTGGGAGCAGTTCTTC. Protein product: CASSQGRGKWEQFF.

CDR3 bases: TGCGCCAGCAGTCGGGAGGCACCAGATACGCAGTATTTT. This gives the protein CASSREAPDTQYF. The genes are TRBV4-1 and TRBJ2-3; 7 bases line up with TRBD2. Trimming took 6 bases from V and 4 from J; bases not matched to a gene: 4. The CDR3 loop spans 13 amino acids. Germline V lookup: CDR1 MGHRA, CDR2 YSYEKL.

J is TRBJ2-2 and V is TRBV3-1 (or the pseudogene TRBV3-2); maybe TRBD2 (5 bases). The CDR3 has 15 residues. CDR1 LGHDT and CDR2 YNNKEL come from the germline V gene (reference sequence). Trimming left V 1 base short and J 4 bases short, with 10 bases between. This CDR3 is CASSQGLAGTGELFF. CDR3 DNA: TGTGCCAGCAGCCAAGGGCTAGCCGGCACCGGGGAGCTGTTTTTT.

In its sample, this clone was seen once. This chain connects TRBV6-1 to TRBJ2-5, with D maybe TRBD2 (6 bases). This CDR3 spans 14 amino acids. Germline CDR1 reads MNHNS; CDR2 reads SASEGT. The V and J ends lost 1 base and 5 bases respectively, with 11 bases between them. The CDR3, as DNA: TGTGCCAGCAGTGAAGGGCGGGGTCGGGAGACCCAGTACTTC. Translating it yields CASSEGRGRETQYF.

The chain employs TRBV4-1 and TRBJ2-1; 7 bases line up with TRBD2. The CDR3 consists of 15 residues. The germline V gene has CDR1 MGHRA and CDR2 YSYEKL. The trim removed 0 bases at V and 5 bases at J, leaving 4 bases unmatched. CDR3 region: CASSQDSGPNNEQFF. The CDR3 DNA follows: TGCGCCAGCAGCCAAGATAGCGGGCCAAACAATGAGCAGTTCTTC.

V usage is TRBV7-3 and J usage is TRBJ2-1; D is unresolved. This CDR3 spans 15 amino acids. Germline V CDR1 and CDR2: SGHTA, FQGTGA. Trimming left V 2 bases short and J 5 bases short, with 13 bases between. The CDR3 loop reads CASSLGPNLNNEQFF. The DNA of the CDR3 is TGTGCCAGCAGCTTAGGGCCAAACTTGAACAATGAGCAGTTCTTC.

This chain connects TRBV6-2 or TRBV6-3 to TRBJ2-5, with 9 bases that match TRBD1. This CDR3 has 15 residues. Germline lookup yields CDR1 MNHEY and CDR2 SVGEGT. After removal of 5 bases from V and 4 bases from J, the junction contained 8 bases not matched to a gene. CDR3 amino acids: CASSHRDRARETQYF. The CDR3, as DNA: TGTGCCAGCAGTCACCGGGACAGGGCTAGAGAGACCCAGTACTTC.

This clone has more than one count but fewer than ten. This chain connects TRBV29-1 to TRBJ1-2; possibly TRBD1 for D (5 bases). Deletions cut 0 bases from V and 2 bases from J, with 10 bases between. Looked up from germline, CDR1 is SQVTM and CDR2 is ANQGSEA. This CDR3 has 14 residues. CDR3 in DNA: TGCAGCGTTGAAGAGATGGCAGGGAACTATGGCTACACCTTC. It translates to CSVEEMAGNYGYTF.

The V gene is TRBV19, the J gene TRBJ2-7, with TRBD2 identical over 11 bases. Germline trimming cut 4 bases from V and 1 base from J; bases unmatched to any gene: 6. Germline V gene lookup returns CDR1 LNHDA and CDR2 SQIVND (reference sequence). The CDR3 spans 16 residues. CDR3 nucleotides: TGTGCCAGTAGTAGGTCGACTAGCGGGATATCCTACGAGCAGTACTTC. Translation gives CASSRSTSGISYEQYF.

The CDR3 loop reads CASSYSGRGSTDTQYF. DNA of the CDR3: TGTGCCAGCAGTTACTCAGGAAGGGGATCGACAGATACGCAGTATTTT. V and J are TRBV6-5 and TRBJ2-3, with a possible D match to TRBD1 (5 bases). Germline loops: CDR1 MNHEY, CDR2 SVGAGI. Trimming took 0 bases from V and 3 from J, leaving 13 bases between them. The CDR3 sequence is 16 residues long.

This clone occurred a few times. The J gene is TRBJ2-7, the V gene TRBV9, with 7 bases aligning to TRBD2. The CDR3 is 15 amino acids. Germline V gene data show CDR1 as SGDLS and CDR2 as YYNGEE. Unmatched junction bases numbered 6, after V lost 0 bases and J lost 3 bases. The CDR3 sequence is CASSVAPGGIYEQYF. The DNA for the CDR3 is TGTGCCAGCAGCGTAGCCCCCGGGGGGATCTACGAGCAGTACTTC.